This TCR beta chain was recovered during a study of cytomegalovirus exposure and HLA in healthy donors. A multiplex PCR was run with 60 Vbeta primers and 13 Jbeta primers. Produced via immunoSEQ multiplex PCR; TCRdb's table is partial and in-frame only. The top ten clones hold more than 7% of a sample with 74,000 or so clones, about 79% of them seen once. CDR1 is SGHRS, CDR2 YFSETQ, per germline. CDR3 length: 14 residues. The trim removed 4 bases at V and 6 bases at J, leaving 7 bases unmatched. The source is a middle-aged woman in good health and CMV-seronegative. The chain recombines TRBV5-1 with TRBJ2-3, with TRBD2 matching 8 bases. Sequencing used PBMCs. The CDR3 region has the DNA TGCGCCAGCAGCCTTAGCGGGGCGGCGGATACGCAGTATTTT. Translation gives CASSLSGAADTQYF.